This T cell receptor beta chain comes out of a study of T cells in Graves' hyperthyroidism and ophthalmopathy. The wider study: Specimen type is peripheral blood, collected at initial diagnosis prior to any treatment.

The V gene lost 1 base and the J gene lost 3 bases, with 7 bases spanning the gap. The length of the CDR3 is 13 residues. The germline V gene has CDR1 MNHEY and CDR2 SVGEGT. Study results and caveats: Blood also carried most thyroid clonotypes expanded above 0.001. Ophthalmopathy was predicted by the model a median of approximately 6 months ahead of onset.

Participants, patients aged 18 to 65, had newly diagnosed hyperthyroidism with a duration under 2 months. RNA transcripts yielded amplified TCR beta CDR3 regions. Primed by the HTBI set, a first-round RT-PCR was run on the TCR CDR3. Each CDR3 protein gets one entry after TCRdb re-called the multiplex PCR reads with MiXCR. The sample includes more than 150,000 distinct CDR3 sequences, about a sixth of them seen just once. Remarks on this clonotype: Its antigen is as yet unknown.

The TCR sequence derives from a woman aged 45 to 65 with Graves' hyperthyroidism. Sequencing used blood. V and J are TRBV6-2 or TRBV6-3 and TRBJ2-7; no clear D gene. CDR3 region: CASSYLQYYEQYF. CDR3 nucleotides: TGTGCCAGCAGTTACTTACAGTACTACGAGCAGTACTTC.